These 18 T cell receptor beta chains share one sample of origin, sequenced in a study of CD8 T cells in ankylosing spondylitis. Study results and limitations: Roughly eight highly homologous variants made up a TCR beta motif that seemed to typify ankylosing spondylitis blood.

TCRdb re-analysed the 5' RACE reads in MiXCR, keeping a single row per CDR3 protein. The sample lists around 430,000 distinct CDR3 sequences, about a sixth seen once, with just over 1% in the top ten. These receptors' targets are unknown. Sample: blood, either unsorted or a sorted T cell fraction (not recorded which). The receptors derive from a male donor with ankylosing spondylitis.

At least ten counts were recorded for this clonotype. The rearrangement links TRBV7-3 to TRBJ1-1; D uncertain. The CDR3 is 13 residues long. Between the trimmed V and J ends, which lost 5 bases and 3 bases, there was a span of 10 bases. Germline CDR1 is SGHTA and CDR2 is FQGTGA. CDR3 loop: CASSPQAYTEAFF. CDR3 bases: TGTGCCAGCAGCCCCCAAGCCTACACTGAAGCTTTCTTT.

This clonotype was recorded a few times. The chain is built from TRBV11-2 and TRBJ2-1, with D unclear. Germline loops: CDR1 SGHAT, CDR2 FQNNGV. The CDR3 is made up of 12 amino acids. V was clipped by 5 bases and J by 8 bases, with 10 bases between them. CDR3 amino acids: CASSRYGDEQFF. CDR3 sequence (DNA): TGTGCCAGCAGCCGGTATGGGGATGAGCAGTTCTTC.

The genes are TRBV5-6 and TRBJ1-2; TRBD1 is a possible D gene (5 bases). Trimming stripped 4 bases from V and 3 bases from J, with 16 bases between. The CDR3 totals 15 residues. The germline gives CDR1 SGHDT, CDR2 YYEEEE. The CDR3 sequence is CASSPGDRHYYGYTF. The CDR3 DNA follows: TGTGCCAGCAGCCCAGGCGACAGACACTACTATGGCTACACCTTC.

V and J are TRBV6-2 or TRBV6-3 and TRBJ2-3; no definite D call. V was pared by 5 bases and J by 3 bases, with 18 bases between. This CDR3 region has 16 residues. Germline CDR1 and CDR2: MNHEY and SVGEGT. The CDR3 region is CASSPIRAQRTDTQYF. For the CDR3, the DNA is TGTGCCAGCAGTCCAATCCGGGCCCAGCGAACAGATACGCAGTATTTT.

The CDR3 DNA reads as TGTGCCAGCAGTTTGGGGGCTAGCGGCTACGAGCAGTACTTC. This codes for CASSLGASGYEQYF. The V gene is TRBV12-3 or TRBV12-4, the J gene TRBJ2-7; TRBD2 might be the D (7 bases). V lost 3 bases, J lost 3 bases, and 12 bases lay in between. The CDR3 covers 14 residues.

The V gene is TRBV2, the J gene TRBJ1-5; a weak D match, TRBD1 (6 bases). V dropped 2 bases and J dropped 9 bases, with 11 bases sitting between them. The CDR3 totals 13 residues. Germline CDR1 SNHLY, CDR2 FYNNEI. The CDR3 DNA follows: TGTGCCAGCAGTGAATGGGTACAGGGGCCCCAGCATTTT. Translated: CASSEWVQGPQHF.

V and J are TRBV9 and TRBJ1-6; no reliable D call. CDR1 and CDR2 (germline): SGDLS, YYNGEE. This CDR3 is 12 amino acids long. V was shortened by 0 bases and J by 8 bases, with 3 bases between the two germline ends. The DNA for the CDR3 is TGTGCCAGCAGCGTAGAGGATTCACCCCTCCACTTT. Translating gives CASSVEDSPLHF.

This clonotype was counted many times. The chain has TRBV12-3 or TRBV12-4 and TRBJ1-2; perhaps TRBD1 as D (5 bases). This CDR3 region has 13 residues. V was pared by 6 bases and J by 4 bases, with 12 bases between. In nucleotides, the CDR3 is TGTGCCAGCAGCAGGGACGGGGCCTATGGCTACACCTTC. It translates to CASSRDGAYGYTF.

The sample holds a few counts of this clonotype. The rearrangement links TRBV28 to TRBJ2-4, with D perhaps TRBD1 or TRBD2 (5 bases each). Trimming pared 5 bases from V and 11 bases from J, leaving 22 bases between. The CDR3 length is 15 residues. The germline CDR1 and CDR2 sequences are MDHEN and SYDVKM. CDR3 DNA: TGTGCCAGCAGTAGGTCCGGGACGTCGGGCTTGTTTCAGTACTTC. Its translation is CASSRSGTSGLFQYF.

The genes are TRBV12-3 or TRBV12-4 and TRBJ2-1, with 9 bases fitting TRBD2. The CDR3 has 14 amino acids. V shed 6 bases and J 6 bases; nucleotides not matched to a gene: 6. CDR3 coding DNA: TGTGCCAGCAGAAAGCGGGGGGAAATCAATGAGCAGTTCTTC. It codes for CASRKRGEINEQFF.

CDR3 DNA sequence: TGTGCCAGCAGAAACACAGGGGTCTCTGGAAACACCATATATTTT. It translates to CASRNTGVSGNTIYF. The rearrangement links TRBV6-1 to TRBJ1-3, with 7 bases matching TRBD1. The CDR3 totals 15 residues. V lost 6 bases and J lost 0; bases outside the gene matches: 5. Germline V gene data show CDR1 as MNHNS and CDR2 as SASEGT.

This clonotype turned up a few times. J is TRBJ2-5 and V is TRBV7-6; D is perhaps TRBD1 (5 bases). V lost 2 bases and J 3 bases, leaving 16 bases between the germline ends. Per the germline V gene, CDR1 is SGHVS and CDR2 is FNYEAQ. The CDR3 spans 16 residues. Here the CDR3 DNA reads TGTGCCAGCAGCTTACATCAGGGAAGGGAAGAAGAGACCCAGTACTTC. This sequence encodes CASSLHQGREEETQYF.

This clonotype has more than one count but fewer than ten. For the CDR3, the DNA is TGTGCCACCAGTGACCCAGGACTTGGGGACATTCAGTACTTC. Protein: CATSDPGLGDIQYF. The chain joins TRBV24-1 to TRBJ2-4; D is perhaps TRBD2 (5 bases). This CDR3 region has 14 residues. The germline V gene encodes CDR1 KGHDR and CDR2 SFDVKD. Trimming stripped 4 bases from V and 8 bases from J, with 14 bases between.

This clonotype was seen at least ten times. CDR3 bases: TGCGCCAGCAGCCAATCCGGGATCCTGGTCGTGGAAAAACTGTTTTTT. It encodes CASSQSGILVVEKLFF. The V call is TRBV4-1, the J call TRBJ1-4; D call uncertain. V gave up 2 bases and J gave up 8 bases, with 18 bases separating them. The CDR3 has 16 amino acids. Germline lookup yields CDR1 MGHRA and CDR2 YSYEKL.

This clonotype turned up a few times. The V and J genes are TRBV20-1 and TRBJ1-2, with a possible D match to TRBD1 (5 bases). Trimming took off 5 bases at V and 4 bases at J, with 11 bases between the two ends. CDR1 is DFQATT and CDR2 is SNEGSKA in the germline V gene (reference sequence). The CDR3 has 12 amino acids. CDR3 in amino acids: CSAPGRIYGYTF. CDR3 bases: TGCAGTGCTCCGGGACGGATCTATGGCTACACCTTC.

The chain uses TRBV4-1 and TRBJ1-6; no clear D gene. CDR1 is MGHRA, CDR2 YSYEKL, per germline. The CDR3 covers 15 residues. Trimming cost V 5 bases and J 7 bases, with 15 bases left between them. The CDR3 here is CASSSGTGWNSPLHF. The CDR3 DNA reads TGCGCCAGCAGCTCCGGAACGGGCTGGAATTCACCCCTCCACTTT.

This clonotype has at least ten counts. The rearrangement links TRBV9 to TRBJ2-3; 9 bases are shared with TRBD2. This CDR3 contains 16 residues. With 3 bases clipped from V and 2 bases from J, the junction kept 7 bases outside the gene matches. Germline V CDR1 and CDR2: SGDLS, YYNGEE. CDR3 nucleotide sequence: TGTGCCAGCAGCGGAGAACTAGCGGGCATCACAGATACGCAGTATTTT. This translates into CASSGELAGITDTQYF.

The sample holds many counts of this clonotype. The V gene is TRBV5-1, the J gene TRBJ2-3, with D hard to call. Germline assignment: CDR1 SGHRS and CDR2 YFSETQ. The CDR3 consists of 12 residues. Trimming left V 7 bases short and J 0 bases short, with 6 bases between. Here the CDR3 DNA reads TGCGCCAGCGGTACTAGCACAGATACGCAGTATTTT. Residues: CASGTSTDTQYF.